This record covers a single TCR beta chain. The data were taken from a study of CD8 T cells in Susac syndrome. V shed 5 bases and J 9 bases; nucleotides not matched to a gene: 15. CDR1 LNHDA and CDR2 SQIVND come from the germline V gene (reference sequence). The CDR3 has 16 amino acids. About 0.5 to 1 ug RNA was reverse transcribed with random hexamers. From the immunoSEQ multiplex PCR reads, TCRdb called clonotypes with MiXCR, one entry per CDR3 protein. The sample contains about 210,000 distinct CDR3 sequences, 90% to 95% of which appear only once. The sequence derives from a human donor in good health. The chain links TRBV19 to TRBJ2-1, with TRBD2 identical over 8 bases. Sequencing was done on a sample of CD4+ T cells from PBMCs. As DNA, the CDR3 is TGTGCCAGTAGTCTTGAGAGAGGAGCGGGAGTCAGTGAGCAGTTCTTC. Translated: CASSLERGAGVSEQFF. Together with reference TRBV19 and TRBJ2-1, the CDR3 gives the full variable domain: DGGITQSPKYLFRKEGQNVTLSCEQNLNHDAMYWYRQDPGQGLRLIYYSQIVNDFQKGDIAEGYSVSREKKESFPLTVTSAQKNPTAFYLCASSLERGAGVSEQFFGPGTRLTVL.